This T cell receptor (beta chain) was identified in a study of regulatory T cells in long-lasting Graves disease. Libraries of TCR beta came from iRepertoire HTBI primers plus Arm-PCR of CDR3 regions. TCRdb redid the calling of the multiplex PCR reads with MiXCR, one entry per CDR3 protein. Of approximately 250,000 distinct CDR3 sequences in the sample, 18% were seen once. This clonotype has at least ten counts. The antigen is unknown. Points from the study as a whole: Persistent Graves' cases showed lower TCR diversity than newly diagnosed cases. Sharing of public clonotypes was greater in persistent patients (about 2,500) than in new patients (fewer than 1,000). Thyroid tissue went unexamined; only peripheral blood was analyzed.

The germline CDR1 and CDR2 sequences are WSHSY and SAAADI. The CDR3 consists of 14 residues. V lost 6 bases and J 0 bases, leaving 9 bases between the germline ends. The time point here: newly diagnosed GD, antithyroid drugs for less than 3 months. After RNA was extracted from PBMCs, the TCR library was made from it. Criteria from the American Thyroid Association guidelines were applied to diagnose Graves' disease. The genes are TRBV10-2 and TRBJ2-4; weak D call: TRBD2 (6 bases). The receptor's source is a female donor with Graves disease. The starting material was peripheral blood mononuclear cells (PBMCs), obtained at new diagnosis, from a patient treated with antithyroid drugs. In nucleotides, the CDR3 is TGCGCCAGCAGGTTGGAGGGAGCCAAAAACATTCAGTACTTC. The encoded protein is CASRLEGAKNIQYF.